This entry features one T cell receptor (beta chain) sequence. Germline V gene data show CDR1 as GTSNPN and CDR2 as SVGIG (reference sequence). The CDR3 is made up of 13 amino acids. The ends were cut back, 0 bases at V and 2 bases at J, with 7 bases in the middle. The source of the sample is a study of OX40 agonist ivuxolimab in advanced cancers. Method: immunoSEQ multiplex PCR; TCRdb's copy keeps in-frame clones and lacks some. This sample has under 90,000 clones; around 92% occur once, and the top ten carry approximately 2.3%. The sequence was collected from an adult with an advanced solid tumor such as melanoma, head and neck, liver or kidney cancer. J is TRBJ1-2 and V is TRBV30; D gene ambiguous. The material sequenced was CD4+ or CD8+ T cells sorted from blood, taken in a trial of the OX40 agonist ivuxolimab. The CDR3 spells CAWSVPANYGYTF. CDR3 DNA sequence: TGTGCCTGGAGTGTACCGGCAAACTATGGCTACACCTTC.